This TCR beta chain was identified during a study of cytomegalovirus exposure and HLA in healthy donors. Notes on the study in general: A later look showed TCR association rates differing by HLA locus, highest for DRB1 and lowest for HLA-C.

Primers: 60 Vbeta forward and 13 Jbeta reverse. TCRdb's table, derived via immunoSEQ multiplex PCR, lists solely in-frame clones and lacks some. The table lists about 130,000 clones, roughly 78% of them singletons. The CDR3 runs 13 residues. V was cut by 4 bases and J by 1 base, with 9 bases left in between. Per the germline V gene, CDR1 is SGHDT and CDR2 is YYEEEE. On this clone itself: What it recognizes is unknown.

The chain couples TRBV5-6 to TRBJ2-7; possibly TRBD1 for D (5 bases). The TCR was taken from a man aged 35 to 55 in good health and CMV-seropositive. The sample taken for sequencing was PBMCs. The CDR3 here is CASSIDRSYEQYF. As DNA, the CDR3 is TGTGCCAGCAGCATAGACAGATCCTACGAGCAGTACTTC.